This is a list of T cell receptor beta chains from one sample in a study of OX40 agonist ivuxolimab in advanced cancers. Measured with immunoSEQ multiplex PCR; TCRdb has only the in-frame clones, and not every one. The sample lists under 25,000 clones, roughly 82% occurring once. The sample in question was CD4+ or CD8+ T cells sorted from blood, obtained in a trial of the OX40 agonist ivuxolimab. These receptors originate from an adult with an advanced solid tumor such as melanoma, head and neck, liver or kidney cancer. Each CDR3 is given with its conserved first and last residue. The order of the fields is D gene, clone size, J gene, V gene, CDR3 length, CDR3 DNA, CDR3 protein. The D gene is left open where the match is weak. Some rows have no size entry. The others give once, few or many, or a class for an expanded clone.

-	-	TRBJ2-1	TRBV19	16	TGTGCCAGTAGTATCGGACCTCAAGTTACCTACAATGAGCAGTTCTTC	CASSIGPQVTYNEQFF
-	-	TRBJ2-7	TRBV19	13	TGTGCCAGTAGTCCACAGGGTATCTACGAGCAGTACTTC	CASSPQGIYEQYF
-	-	TRBJ1-5	TRBV4-3	17	TGCGCCAGCAGCCAAGATGTCACGGGAATAGGTCAACAGCCCCAGCATTTT	CASSQDVTGIGQQPQHF
-	-	TRBJ2-3	TRBV28	17	TGTGCCAGCAGTACCCGGCCCTGGGGGCGTAGCACAGATACGCAGTATTTT	CASSTRPWGRSTDTQYF
-	-	TRBJ1-5	TRBV6-6	14	TGTGCCAGCAGCACGGGACGGAGCAATCAGCCCCAGCATTTT	CASSTGRSNQPQHF
TRBD1	-	TRBJ2-2	TRBV4-1	15	TGCGCCAGCAGCACCTGGACAGGGACCACCGGGGAGCTGTTTTTT	CASSTWTGTTGELFF
-	-	TRBJ2-5	TRBV27	13	TGTGCCAGCAGGAAACGGCCTCAAGAGACCCAGTACTTC	CASRKRPQETQYF
-	-	TRBJ2-7	TRBV12-5	17	TGTGCTAGTGGTTTGGTCCCCCGGCGCAGGGGTAACTATGAGCAGTACTTC	CASGLVPRRRGNYEQYF
TRBD2	once	TRBJ2-1	TRBV7-6	18	TGTGCCAGCAGCTCTTCCATCCTCAGCGGGAGCTCCTACAATGAGCAGTTCTTC	CASSSSILSGSSYNEQFF
-	-	TRBJ2-5	TRBV5-5	14	TGTGCCAGCAGCTTGGGAGCCGCAGGGGAGACCCAGTACTTC	CASSLGAAGETQYF
-	-	TRBJ1-1	TRBV9	17	TGTGCCAGCAGCGCAGCCCCCGGACGGCTTATGAACACTGAAGCTTTCTTT	CASSAAPGRLMNTEAFF
-	-	TRBJ2-7	TRBV19	15	TGTGCCAGTAGTGCCCAGTGGGGGGCCAACTACGAGCAGTACTTC	CASSAQWGANYEQYF
TRBD2	-	TRBJ2-5	TRBV7-9	19	TGTGCCAGCAGCTTAGAACCGGGACTAGCGGGGGATATAGGGGAGACCCAGTACTTC	CASSLEPGLAGDIGETQYF
TRBD2	-	TRBJ2-1	TRBV28	15	TGTGCCAGCAGTTTATCCGGGACTAGGAACAATGAGCAGTTCTTC	CASSLSGTRNNEQFF
-	-	TRBJ1-2	TRBV28	15	TGTGCCAGCACCTCACGGGGGGCAGGACACTATGGCTACACCTTC	CASTSRGAGHYGYTF
-	-	TRBJ2-3	TRBV7-2	14	TGTGCCAGCAGCTTAGCCTCTGGGGGGGATACGCAGTATTTT	CASSLASGGDTQYF
-	-	TRBJ2-3	TRBV28	14	TGTGCCACCCTTATAACAGGGTACACAGATACGCAGTATTTT	CATLITGYTDTQYF
TRBD2	-	TRBJ2-1	TRBV2	15	TGTGCCAGCAGTCCCGGGACTAGCCCCGTTGATGAGCAGTTCTTC	CASSPGTSPVDEQFF
-	-	TRBJ2-1	TRBV7-3	15	TGTGCCAGCAGCCTGGGAAGCAGTTCCTACAATGAGCAGTTCTTC	CASSLGSSSYNEQFF
-	-	TRBJ1-1	TRBV5-6	18	TGTGCCAGCAGCTTGGGATTCGGTGGGGCGCATAGGAACACTGAAGCTTTCTTT	CASSLGFGGAHRNTEAFF
-	-	TRBJ2-1	TRBV5-8	14	TGTGCCAGCAGCTTGGCCAGCCGGGTGGGTGAGCAGTTCTTC	CASSLASRVGEQFF
-	-	TRBJ2-5	TRBV29-1	13	TGCAGCGTTAGAAAAGGGTTGCAAGAGACCCAGTACTTC	CSVRKGLQETQYF
-	-	TRBJ1-5	TRBV6-6	13	TGTGCCAGCAGTCAGCTCCCCGAAGGATATAAGCATTTT	CASSQLPEGYKHF
-	once	TRBJ1-5	TRBV29-1	15	TGCAGCGTTGTGGAGGGGCAGGGCAGCGGTCAGCCCCAGCATTTT	CSVVEGQGSGQPQHF
-	-	TRBJ2-3	TRBV6-6	13	TGTGCCAGCAAACTCCCGTTGGCAGATACGCAGTATTTT	CASKLPLADTQYF
-	-	TRBJ2-2	TRBV27	15	TGTGCCAGCAGTTTGAAGGGGACGGGCACCGGGGAGCTGTTTTTT	CASSLKGTGTGELFF
-	-	TRBJ2-7	TRBV28	13	TGTGCCAGCAGTTTACCGGGGGCCTACGAGCAGTACTTC	CASSLPGAYEQYF
-	-	TRBJ2-1	TRBV6-5	14	TGTGCCAGCAGGCGACAGCCCTCCTACAATGAGCAGTTCTTC	CASRRQPSYNEQFF
TRBD1	once	TRBJ2-6	TRBV27	19	TGTGCCAGCAGTTTATCCCGGACAGGGATTAGGTCTGGGGCCAACGTCCTGACTTTC	CASSLSRTGIRSGANVLTF
-	-	TRBJ1-3	TRBV23-1	15	TGCGCCAGCAGTCAATCAAGGTTAGGGGGAAACACCATATATTTT	CASSQSRLGGNTIYF
-	-	TRBJ1-4	TRBV19	17	TGTGCCAGTAGTGGCGGGGGGAGGTCTGGTCCGTCTGAAAAACTGTTTTTT	CASSGGGRSGPSEKLFF
-	-	TRBJ1-4	TRBV5-1	16	TGCGCCAGCAGCTTGGGGATCGGGACCTTAAATGAAAAACTGTTTTTT	CASSLGIGTLNEKLFF
-	-	TRBJ1-2	TRBV6-1	14	TGTGCCAGCAGTGAAGCGGGGTGGGACTATGGCTACACCTTC	CASSEAGWDYGYTF
TRBD1	few	TRBJ2-1	TRBV28	19	TGTGCCAGCAGTAGAACAAAGCTGTGGGACAGGAGCTCCTACAATGAGCAGTTCTTC	CASSRTKLWDRSSYNEQFF
-	few	TRBJ1-1	TRBV29-1	17	TGCAGCGTAGACCCTGTGGGGGGTTCGATGATGAACACTGAAGCTTTCTTT	CSVDPVGGSMMNTEAFF
TRBD1	-	TRBJ1-6	TRBV23-1	21	TGCGCCAGCAGTCGAGCCAGGGGGTCAATTCGACGAAGCTCCTATAATTCACCCCTCCACTTT	CASSRARGSIRRSSYNSPLHF
-	-	TRBJ1-1	TRBV2	13	TGTGCCAGCATGAGGGATATTGCAACTGAAGCTTTCTTT	CASMRDIATEAFF
-	-	TRBJ2-7	TRBV6-6	14	TGTGCCAGCAGTTACTCGGGCAGGGGCTACGAGCAGTACTTC	CASSYSGRGYEQYF
-	-	TRBJ2-5	TRBV6-1	14	TGTGCCAGCAGCCGACAGTACAACCAAGAGACCCAGTACTTC	CASSRQYNQETQYF
TRBD2	-	TRBJ2-5	TRBV5-1	15	TGCGCCAGCAGCTTTTCGCGGGGGGGCCGAGAGACCCAGTACTTC	CASSFSRGGRETQYF
TRBD2	-	TRBJ2-3	TRBV9	15	TGTGCCAGCAGCGTAGAACTAGCGGGGGTAATTTCGCAGTATTTT	CASSVELAGVISQYF
TRBD2	-	TRBJ2-1	TRBV29-1	13	TGCAGCGGGGGGACTAGCGCCTACAATGAGCAGTTCTTC	CSGGTSAYNEQFF
TRBD1	-	TRBJ1-1	TRBV19	13	TGTGCCAGTAGTGCACAGGGGTTGTTGGAAGCTTTCTTT	CASSAQGLLEAFF
-	-	TRBJ1-2	TRBV7-2	14	TGTGCCAGCAGCTTAGGGGGGCAAAACTATGGCTACACCTTC	CASSLGGQNYGYTF
-	-	TRBJ2-7	TRBV7-2	13	TGTGCCAGCAGCTCTGGGCCCTCCTACGAGCAGTACTTC	CASSSGPSYEQYF
-	-	TRBJ1-1	TRBV11-3	13	TGTGCCAGCAGCCTCCAATGGAACACTGAAGCTTTCTTT	CASSLQWNTEAFF
-	-	TRBJ1-1	TRBV9	14	TGTGCCAGCAGTCGTAAGGGTGGGGACACTGAAGCTTTCTTT	CASSRKGGDTEAFF
-	-	TRBJ2-1	TRBV28	16	TGTGCCAGCAGTCCCTGGGGGGGGCTGGATTGGAATGAGCAGTTCTTC	CASSPWGGLDWNEQFF
TRBD1	few	TRBJ1-4	TRBV5-1	14	TGCGCCAGCAGCTCGGGACAGGACTATGAAAAACTGTTTTTT	CASSSGQDYEKLFF
-	once	TRBJ1-2	TRBV18	14	TGTGCCAGCTCCGAGGCTCCGGGTAGCTATGGCTACACCTTC	CASSEAPGSYGYTF
-	-	TRBJ2-7	TRBV5-5	13	TGTGCCAGCAGCCTGGGACCTTTCTACGAGCAGTACTTC	CASSLGPFYEQYF
TRBD1	-	TRBJ2-7	TRBV2	13	TGTGCCAACCGACAGGGGAGCTCCTACGAGCAGTACTTC	CANRQGSSYEQYF
-	few	TRBJ1-1	TRBV11-1	14	TGTGCCAGCAGCACGGGACGGTCGAACACTGAAGCTTTCTTT	CASSTGRSNTEAFF